The clone carrying this T cell receptor (beta chain) occurred many times. The antigen is unknown. These data come from a study of CD8+CD57+ T cells in acquired aplastic anemia. Study context: Sorted CD4+ and CD8+ cells gave an average of roughly 3 ug of DNA. Whole-study findings and limits: CD8+ Simpson's diversity did not differ significantly between patients and controls. The study identified twenty-nine CD8+ CDR3 sequences shared by patients and controls.

The germline CDR1 and CDR2 sequences are SGHAT and FQNNGV. The CDR3 loop spans 15 amino acids. V was clipped by 1 base and J by 5 bases; unmatched bases: 6. Selection for sequencing was limited to patients who had shown CD8+CD57+ cell expansion by flow cytometry. Each of the patients presented with severe acquired aplastic anemia. Profiling of TCR beta VDJ combinations and CDR3 sequences used genomic DNA as template. One entry per CDR3 protein results from TCRdb running MiXCR on the reads. This table has roughly 200,000 distinct CDR3 sequences, roughly 60% appearing once. This sequence originates from a human donor with aplastic anemia. The chain combines TRBV11-2 with TRBJ2-5; 8 bases align to TRBD2. The source material was sorted CD4+, CD8+, or CD8+CD57+ T cells (not recorded which) from PBMCs. The CDR3 DNA is TGTGCCAGCAGCTTAGTAATAGCGGGGATGGAGACCCAGTACTTC. Translated, it gives CASSLVIAGMETQYF.